The 6 T cell receptor beta chains below come from one sample, sequenced in a study of blood T cells in healthy people across ages. Primed by a sample-barcoded 5' primer and a J-beta primer mix, a second PCR proceeded for about 6 to 12 cycles. Each CDR3 protein is one row after TCRdb ran MiXCR on the 5' RACE reads. The sample lists 1 million or so distinct CDR3 sequences, more than 40% seen once, with under 20% in the top ten. Input material: blood. These TCRs come from a woman aged 60-70 years in good health.

This chain links TRBV13 with TRBJ2-3; 7 positions match TRBD2. Germline loops: CDR1 PRHDT, CDR2 FYEKMQ (reference sequence). The CDR3 totals 15 residues. V lost 5 bases to trimming and J lost 5 bases; unmatched junction nucleotides: 10. The CDR3 region has the DNA TGTGCCAGCAGCCAAGCGGGGATGGGGGGAGATACGCAGTATTTT. Translated: CASSQAGMGGDTQYF.

In this sample, this clonotype turned up many times. The rearrangement joins TRBV5-1 to TRBJ2-7, with no clear D. Germline V gene data show CDR1 as SGHRS and CDR2 as YFSETQ. The CDR3 sequence is 13 residues long. V lost 0 bases and J lost 2, with 6 bases in between. The CDR3 reads CASSLGLTYEQYF. The CDR3 DNA is TGCGCCAGCAGCTTGGGACTTACCTACGAGCAGTACTTC.

The chain uses TRBV2 and TRBJ2-5; no reliable D call. The CDR3 length is 13 residues. Germline CDR1 SNHLY, CDR2 FYNNEI. V was pared by 6 bases and J by 3 bases, with 11 bases between. CDR3 DNA: TGTGCCAGCAGGAAAGACGGCGAAGAGACCCAGTACTTC. Translating it yields CASRKDGEETQYF.

The CDR3 is CASSFEEVEQFF. CDR3 nucleotide sequence: TGTGCCAGCAGTTTCGAGGAGGTTGAGCAGTTCTTC. The chain carries TRBV27 and TRBJ2-1, with a possible D match to TRBD2 (5 bases). Germline CDR1 and CDR2: MNHEY and SMNVEV (reference sequence). V was shortened by 3 bases and J by 9 bases, with 9 bases between the two germline ends. The CDR3 has 12 residues.

The CDR3 nucleotides read TGTGCCAGCAGCCAAGAGTTAAACAGGTTATCAGATACGCAGTATTTT. Translated: CASSQELNRLSDTQYF. The chain combines TRBV4-2 with TRBJ2-3; D is perhaps TRBD1 (5 bases). The germline CDR1 and CDR2 sequences are LGHNA and YNFKEQ. There are 16 residues in the CDR3. Trimming stripped 0 bases from V and 4 bases from J, with 14 bases between.

V and J are TRBV5-6 and TRBJ2-5; no clear D. There are 13 residues in the CDR3. The germline V gene encodes CDR1 SGHDT and CDR2 YYEEEE. Trimming stripped 7 bases from V and 2 bases from J, with 12 bases between. In nucleotides, the CDR3 is TGTGCCAGCCTTAAGGGCACACAAGAGACCCAGTACTTC. This encodes CASLKGTQETQYF.